The clone carrying this T cell receptor (beta chain) appeared many times. What it binds is unknown. Quantitative molecular-barcoded 5'-RACE generated the TCR beta libraries. One entry per CDR3 protein, called by TCRdb with MiXCR from the 5' RACE reads. The sample has fewer than 550,000 distinct CDR3 sequences, approximately 5% seen once; the top ten hold 3% to 4.5%. This entry comes from a study of CD8 T cells in ankylosing spondylitis. Study-level findings and limits: Before this, some motif variants had been reported in reactive arthritis synovial fluid and blood. For ankylosing spondylitis blood, a TCR beta motif of about eight highly homologous variants appeared characteristic. Significant enrichment of disease-linked clones was reported in matched ankylosing spondylitis synovial fluid.

The CDR3 has 15 residues. CDR1 is MDHEN and CDR2 is SYDVKM in the germline V gene. V lost 2 bases to trimming and J lost 4 bases, with 12 bases between them. The chain joins TRBV28 to TRBJ1-5; no clear D gene. The sequenced material came from blood, either unsorted or a sorted T cell fraction (not recorded which). This TCR was sampled from a male donor with ankylosing spondylitis. For the CDR3, the DNA is TGTGCCAGCAGTTTAAGTCCCAGCAATAATCAGCCCCAGCATTTT. This encodes CASSLSPSNNQPQHF.